The source of this TCR beta chain is a study of T cell responses to AZD1222 COVID-19 vaccine. Trimming removed 3 bases at V and 7 bases at J, with 7 bases between. The germline V gene has CDR1 SGHDT and CDR2 YYEEEE. The CDR3 extends over 11 amino acids. Sequencing was performed with immunoSEQ multiplex PCR; in TCRdb, only in-frame clones are kept and a portion is missing. Of 90,000 to 120,000 clones detected, approximately 88% appear once; the ten largest clones hold roughly 7%. This TCR came from an adult in good health. This sample comprised peripheral blood, obtained on day 0 of AZD1222 vaccination. This chain uses TRBV5-6 with TRBJ1-1; D not certain. The CDR3 sequence: CASSWGGEAFF. The DNA of the CDR3 is TGTGCCAGCAGCTGGGGTGGTGAAGCTTTCTTT.